This TCR beta chain is drawn from a study of T cell changes during pregnancy in multiple sclerosis. Data came from immunoSEQ multiplex PCR; TCRdb stores just in-frame clones and leaves some out. The sample carries tens of thousands of clones, 75% to 95% recorded once. J lost 9 bases, V lost 5 bases, and 12 bases had no gene match. This CDR3 spans 17 amino acids. Germline lookup yields CDR1 SGHTA and CDR2 FQGNSA. This clone was picked up a small number of times. Sequencing was performed on CD4+ T cells from peripheral blood mononuclear cells, taken in the third trimester of pregnancy. The sequence was obtained from a female donor in good health, enrolled as a control in a pregnancy study. This sequence joins TRBV7-2 and TRBJ2-1, with TRBD2 matching 14 bases. The DNA of the CDR3 is TGTGCCAGCAGCCCCCCCTGGGGACTAGCGGGAGCTGGTGAGCAGTTCTTC. As protein: CASSPPWGLAGAGEQFF.